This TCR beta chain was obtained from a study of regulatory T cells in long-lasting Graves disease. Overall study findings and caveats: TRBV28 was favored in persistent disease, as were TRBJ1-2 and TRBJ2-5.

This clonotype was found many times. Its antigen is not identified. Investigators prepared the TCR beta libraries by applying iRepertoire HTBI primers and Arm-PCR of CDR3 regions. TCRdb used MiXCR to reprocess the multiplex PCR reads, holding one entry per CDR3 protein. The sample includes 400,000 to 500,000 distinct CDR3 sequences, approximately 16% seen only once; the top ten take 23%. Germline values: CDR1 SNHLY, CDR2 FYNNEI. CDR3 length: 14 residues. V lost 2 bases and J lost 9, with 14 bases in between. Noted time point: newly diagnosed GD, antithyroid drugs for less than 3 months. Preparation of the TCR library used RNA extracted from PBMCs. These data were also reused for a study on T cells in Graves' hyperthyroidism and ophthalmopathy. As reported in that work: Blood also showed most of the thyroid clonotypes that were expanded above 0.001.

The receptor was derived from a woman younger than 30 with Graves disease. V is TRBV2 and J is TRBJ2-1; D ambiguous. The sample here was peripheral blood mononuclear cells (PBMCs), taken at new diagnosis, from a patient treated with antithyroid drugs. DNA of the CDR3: TGTGCCAGCAGTGAATTAGGCGGTTCGGGTGAGCAGTTCTTC. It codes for CASSELGGSGEQFF.